Here is one T cell receptor beta chain with its context. Germline and junction disagree at one end, which may indicate a read error. Profiling of TCR beta VDJ combinations and CDR3 sequences used genomic DNA as template. TCRdb called the reads again in MiXCR, with one record for every CDR3 protein. The sample contains about 130,000 distinct CDR3 sequences, 48% of which appear only once. The data derive from a study of CD8+CD57+ T cells in acquired aplastic anemia. In germline, CDR1 is SEHNR, CDR2 FQNEAQ (reference sequence). This CDR3 is built from 10 residues. Sequenced input: sorted CD4+, CD8+, or CD8+CD57+ T cells (not recorded which) from PBMCs. The chain is built from TRBV7-9 and TRBJ2-5, with no clear D. The sequence derives from a human donor in good health, serving as a control. The DNA for the CDR3 is TGTGCCAGCAGTCAAGGGACCCAGTACTTC. Its translation is CASSQGTQYF.